The rows below give T cell receptor beta chains drawn from one sample of a study of T cell responses to AZD1222 COVID-19 vaccine. The data were produced by immunoSEQ multiplex PCR, yet TCRdb's version contains in-frame clones alone and is incomplete. The sample consists of 170,000 or so clones, over 75% of them appearing once. The sample was peripheral blood, taken on day 0 of AZD1222 vaccination. These receptors originate from an adult in good health. Both conserved end residues are part of each CDR3. The D gene is left open where the match is weak. Rows give clone size only sometimes, using once, few, many, or a class for an expanded clone.

-,TRBD1,TRBV18,TRBJ1-2,CASSSTGGTYGYTF,TGTGCCAGCTCATCTACAGGGGGCACCTATGGCTACACCTTC
-,TRBD1,TRBV19,TRBJ1-1,CASSTRTGTNTEAFF,TGTGCCAGTAGTACCCGGACAGGGACGAACACTGAAGCTTTCTTT
-,-,TRBV29-1,TRBJ1-2,CSVSGMQTYGYTF,TGCAGCGTTTCTGGAATGCAAACCTATGGCTACACCTTC
-,TRBD1,TRBV19,TRBJ2-7,CASSRRDRDYEQYF,TGTGCCAGTAGTAGAAGGGACAGGGACTACGAGCAGTACTTC
-,TRBD2,TRBV2,TRBJ2-5,CASSRAGGRQETQYF,TGTGCCAGCAGTCGAGCGGGGGGAAGACAAGAGACCCAGTACTTC
-,-,TRBV2,TRBJ1-5,CASRIGDQPQHF,TGTGCCAGTAGGATTGGCGATCAGCCCCAGCATTTT
-,-,TRBV10-3,TRBJ1-1,CAISITGTEAFF,TGTGCCATCAGCATTACAGGTACGGAAGCTTTCTTT
-,-,TRBV14,TRBJ1-1,CASSLVQNTEAFF,TGTGCCAGCAGCCTCGTCCAGAACACTGAAGCTTTCTTT
-,TRBD1,TRBV7-6,TRBJ1-5,CASSPGTGVSNQPQHF,TGTGCCAGCAGCCCCGGGACAGGGGTTAGCAATCAGCCCCAGCATTTT
-,TRBD1,TRBV15,TRBJ2-1,CATSRARDRVALGVNEQFF,TGTGCCACCAGCAGAGCCCGGGACAGGGTCGCTCTAGGAGTCAATGAGCAGTTCTTC
-,-,TRBV2,TRBJ1-1,CASRATGTGNTEAFF,TGTGCCAGCAGGGCGACCGGGACGGGGAACACTGAAGCTTTCTTT
-,TRBD1,TRBV4-1,TRBJ1-4,CASSQGQGGTNEKLFF,TGCGCCAGCAGCCAAGGACAGGGGGGGACTAATGAAAAACTGTTTTTT
-,-,TRBV2,TRBJ1-1,CASSVRAGPNTEAFF,TGTGCCAGCAGTGTGCGCGCCGGGCCGAACACTGAAGCTTTCTTT
few,-,TRBV20-1,TRBJ2-7,CSASHYEQYF,TGCAGTGCTAGCCACTACGAGCAGTACTTC
-,-,TRBV5-5,TRBJ2-7,CASSFREVYEQYF,TGTGCCAGCAGCTTCAGGGAGGTCTACGAGCAGTACTTC
once,-,TRBV12-3/TRBV12-4,TRBJ1-2,CASSFGKTHGYTF,TGTGCCAGCAGTTTTGGGAAGACCCATGGCTACACCTTC
once,-,TRBV19,TRBJ1-1,CASSIVQGPSGTEAFF,TGTGCCAGTAGTATAGTCCAGGGGCCCTCGGGAACTGAAGCTTTCTTT
once,TRBD2,TRBV18,TRBJ2-7,CASSIPGGGSYEQYF,TGTGCCAGCTCCATCCCTGGCGGGGGTTCCTACGAGCAGTACTTC